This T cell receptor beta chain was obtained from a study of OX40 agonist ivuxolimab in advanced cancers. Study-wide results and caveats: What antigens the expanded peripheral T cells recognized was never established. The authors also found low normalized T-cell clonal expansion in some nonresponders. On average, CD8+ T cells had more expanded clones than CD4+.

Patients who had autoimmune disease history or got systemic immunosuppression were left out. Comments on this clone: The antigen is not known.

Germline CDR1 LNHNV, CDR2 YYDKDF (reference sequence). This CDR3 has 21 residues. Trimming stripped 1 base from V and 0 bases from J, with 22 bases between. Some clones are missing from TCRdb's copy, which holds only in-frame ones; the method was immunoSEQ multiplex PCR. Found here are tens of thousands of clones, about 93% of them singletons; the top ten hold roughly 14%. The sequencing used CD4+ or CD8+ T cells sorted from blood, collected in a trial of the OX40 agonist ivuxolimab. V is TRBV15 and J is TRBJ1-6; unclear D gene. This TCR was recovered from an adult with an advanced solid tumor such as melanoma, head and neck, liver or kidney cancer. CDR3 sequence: CATSRAFSPLRPRSYNSPLHF. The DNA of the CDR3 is TGTGCCACCAGCAGAGCCTTCTCCCCCTTGAGGCCGCGCTCCTATAATTCACCCCTCCACTTT.